This T cell receptor (beta chain) was captured by sequencing in a study of T cells in Graves' hyperthyroidism and ophthalmopathy. Study-level results: Most expanded thyroid clonotypes above 0.001 also appeared in blood.

The ends lost 0 bases at V and 8 bases at J; junction bases unmatched: 11. From germline, CDR1 is SGHKS and CDR2 YYEKEE (reference sequence). This CDR3 has 17 amino acids. In this sample, this clonotype turned up many times. Its cognate antigen is unknown. The authors obtained PBMCs from 9 to 10 ml of fresh peripheral blood. The source material, RNA transcripts, was used to amplify TCR beta CDR3 regions. Primed by the HTBI set, a first-round RT-PCR was run on the TCR CDR3. TCRdb itself ran the multiplex PCR reads through MiXCR, one entry per CDR3 protein. This sample has some 400,000 distinct CDR3 sequences; roughly 13% occur once, and the top ten carry roughly 9.6%.

The genes are TRBV5-5 and TRBJ1-4; 9 nucleotides line up with TRBD1. The source is a woman aged 55-70 years with Graves' hyperthyroidism. Sequenced input: blood. CDR3 residues: CASSLVGTGITKEKLFF. In DNA, the CDR3 is TGTGCCAGCAGCTTGGTGGGGACAGGGATCACAAAGGAAAAACTGTTTTTT.